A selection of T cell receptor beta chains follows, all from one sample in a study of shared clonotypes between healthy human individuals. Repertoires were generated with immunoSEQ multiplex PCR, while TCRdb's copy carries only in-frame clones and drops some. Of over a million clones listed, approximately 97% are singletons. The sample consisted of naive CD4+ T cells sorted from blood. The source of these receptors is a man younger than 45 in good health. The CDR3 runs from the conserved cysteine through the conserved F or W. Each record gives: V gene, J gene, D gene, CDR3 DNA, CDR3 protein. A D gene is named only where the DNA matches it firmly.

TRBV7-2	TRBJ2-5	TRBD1	TGTGCCAGCAGCTTCAGGGGGCGCGGGGAGACCCAGTACTTC	CASSFRGRGETQYF
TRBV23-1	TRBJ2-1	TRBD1	TGCGCCAGCAGTCAAATCCCAGTTCGACAGGGGATTTGGAATGAGCAGTTCTTC	CASSQIPVRQGIWNEQFF
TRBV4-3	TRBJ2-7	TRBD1	TGCGCCAGCAGCCCGGGACAGACCCTCTACGAGCAGTACTTC	CASSPGQTLYEQYF
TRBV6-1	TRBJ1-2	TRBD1	TGTGCCAGCAGTGCCGACAGGGGAGGGGACTATGGCTACACCTTC	CASSADRGGDYGYTF
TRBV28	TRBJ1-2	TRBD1	TGTGCCAGCAGTCCATCCGGGACAGGGGGCTTAGAGACTGGCTACACCTTC	CASSPSGTGGLETGYTF
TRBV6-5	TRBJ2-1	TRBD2	TGTGCCAGCGGAATAGCGGGAGGCAAGGAAGGGGAGCAGTTCTTC	CASGIAGGKEGEQFF
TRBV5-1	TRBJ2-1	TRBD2	TGCGCCAGCAGCTTGGGACTAGCGGGACTGTCCCAATACAATGAGCAGTTCTTC	CASSLGLAGLSQYNEQFF
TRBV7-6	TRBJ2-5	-	TGTGCCAGCAGCGTCACCGCTAGCTGGGCAGAGACCCAGTACTTC	CASSVTASWAETQYF
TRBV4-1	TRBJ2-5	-	TGCGCCAGCAGCCAAGGCCCCCAGACAGGCCTAAGGGGAGAGACCCAGTACTTC	CASSQGPQTGLRGETQYF
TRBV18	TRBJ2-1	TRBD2	TGTGCCAGCTCACTTCCCTGGCGGGAGGCGGATGAGCAGTTCTTC	CASSLPWREADEQFF
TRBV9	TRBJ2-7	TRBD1	TGTGCCAGCATCATACAGGGGGGCGGGTCCTACGAGCAGTACTTC	CASIIQGGGSYEQYF
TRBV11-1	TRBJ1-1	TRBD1	TGTGCCAGCAGCTCTCCGACAGGGGTCTTCACTGAAGCTTTCTTT	CASSSPTGVFTEAFF
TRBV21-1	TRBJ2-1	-	TGTGCCAGCAGCAATTTCGACGGCGACAATGAGCAGTTCTTC	CASSNFDGDNEQFF
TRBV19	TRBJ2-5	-	TGTGCCAGTAGGTTAACTAACGGCCCCGGGGCCCAGTACTTC	CASRLTNGPGAQYF
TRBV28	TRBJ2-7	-	TGTGCCAGCAGTTTTGTGACAGCAACCTACGAGCAGTACTTC	CASSFVTATYEQYF
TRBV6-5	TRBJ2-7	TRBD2	TGTGCCAGCAGTCCCACTAGCGGGAGACCAGTCGAGCAGTACTTC	CASSPTSGRPVEQYF
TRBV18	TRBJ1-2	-	TGTGCCAGCTTGAGCGGCTATGGCTACACCTTC	CASLSGYGYTF